The 25 T cell receptor beta chains below were found in one sample sequenced in a study of untreated major depressive disorder. Data came from immunoSEQ multiplex PCR; TCRdb stores just in-frame clones and leaves some out. The data hold 20,000 to 25,000 clones, with 80% to 90% observed a single time. Input material: CD4+ T cells from PBMCs. The receptors were sampled from a woman in her twenties or thirties in good health.

This clone was observed a handful of times. The V gene is TRBV30, the J gene TRBJ1-5; 7 bases agree with TRBD1. J lost 7 bases, V lost 2 bases, and 14 bases had no gene match. This CDR3 region has 16 residues. Germline V gives CDR1 GTSNPN, CDR2 SVGIG (reference sequence). CDR3 protein: CAWSSPDRVLVQPQHF. The CDR3 DNA sequence: TGTGCCTGGAGTTCCCCCGACAGGGTTTTGGTGCAGCCCCAGCATTTT.

V and J are TRBV30 and TRBJ1-6, with 7 bases matching TRBD1. V was pared by 0 bases and J by 5 bases, with 10 bases of the junction left unmatched. The CDR3 loop spans 17 amino acids. Germline CDR1 and CDR2: GTSNPN and SVGIG (reference sequence). CDR3 residues: CAWSVPRTGINNSPLHF. CDR3 DNA: TGTGCCTGGAGTGTACCCAGGACAGGTATAAATAATTCACCCCTCCACTTT. Full variable domain (remainder filled in from reference TRBV30 and TRBJ1-6): SQTIHQWPATLVQPVGSPLSLECTVEGTSNPNLYWYRQAAGRGLQLLFYSVGIGQISSEVPQNLSASRPQDRQFILSSKKLLLSDSGFYLCAWSVPRTGINNSPLHFGNGTRLTVT.

The rearrangement links TRBV7-2 to TRBJ1-4; a weak D match, TRBD1 (6 bases). Germline V gives CDR1 SGHTA, CDR2 FQGNSA. V was pared by 5 bases and J by 8 bases, with 12 bases between. The length of the CDR3 is 13 residues. DNA for the CDR3: TGTGCCAGCAGCAGGGGCAGGGGAGAAAAACTGTTTTTT. This gives the protein CASSRGRGEKLFF.

This chain uses TRBV9 with TRBJ2-3; D unresolved. The CDR3 has 13 amino acids. V dropped 1 base and J dropped 1 base, with 4 bases sitting between them. Germline V gene data show CDR1 as SGDLS and CDR2 as YYNGEE. The CDR3 region has the DNA TGTGCCAGCAGCGTAAGGGGCACAGATACGCAGTATTTT. Its translation: CASSVRGTDTQYF.

The V gene is TRBV25-1, the J gene TRBJ1-2; a possible D gene is TRBD1 (6 bases). Germline assignment: CDR1 MGHDK and CDR2 SYGVNS. Trimming stripped 4 bases from V and 6 bases from J, with 15 bases between. CDR3 size: 14 residues. The CDR3 region is CASSALTGLDGYTF. In nucleotides, the CDR3 is TGTGCCAGCAGTGCCCTAACAGGGTTGGATGGCTACACCTTC.

This chain joins TRBV6-6 and TRBJ1-6, with 9 bases aligning to TRBD1. Unmatched junction bases numbered 4, after V lost 0 bases and J lost 7 bases. From germline, CDR1 is MNHNY and CDR2 SVGAGI (reference sequence). The CDR3 extends over 16 amino acids. The CDR3 reads CASSYSGQGLNSPLHF. Written as DNA, the CDR3 is TGTGCCAGCAGTTACTCGGGACAGGGTTTAAATTCACCCCTCCACTTT.

The rearrangement uses TRBV16 and TRBJ1-2; 9 positions match TRBD1. In germline, CDR1 is KGHSY, CDR2 FQNENV. The CDR3 length is 15 residues. V was pared by 0 bases and J by 3 bases, with 2 bases of the junction left unmatched. The CDR3 protein is CASSQSGQGHYGYTF. The CDR3 region has the DNA TGTGCCAGCAGCCAATCGGGACAGGGACACTATGGCTACACCTTC.

The J gene is TRBJ2-7, the V gene TRBV30, with a tentative D call TRBD2 (6 bases). The CDR3 length is 13 residues. CDR1 is GTSNPN, CDR2 SVGIG, per germline (reference sequence). V lost 2 bases and J 1 base, leaving 9 bases between the germline ends. CDR3 in DNA: TGTGCCTGGAGTACGGGACTGTCCTACGAGCAGTACTTC. This translates into CAWSTGLSYEQYF.

J is TRBJ1-2 and V is TRBV19; weak D call: TRBD1 (5 bases). The CDR3 sequence is 15 residues long. From germline, CDR1 is LNHDA and CDR2 SQIVND (reference sequence). The V end lost 4 bases, the J end lost 8 bases, and 20 bases lay between the germline ends. The CDR3, as DNA: TGTGCCAGTAGTAGCCAGCAGAGAGGGGTAGGCGGCTACACCTTC. Translating it yields CASSSQQRGVGGYTF.

The table lists this clone with a count of one. The chain joins TRBV7-9 to TRBJ2-7; D not certain. CDR1 is SEHNR and CDR2 is FQNEAQ in the germline V gene (reference sequence). V lost 5 bases, J lost 2 bases, and 10 bases lay in between. The CDR3 totals 13 residues. This CDR3 is CASSNRVTYEQYF. CDR3 nucleotide sequence: TGTGCCAGCAGCAACCGGGTCACCTACGAGCAGTACTTC.

The CDR3, as DNA: TGTGCCTGGAGTGGGGGGGCTTACTACGAGCAGTACTTC. This gives the protein CAWSGGAYYEQYF. The chain links TRBV30 to TRBJ2-7, with D possibly being TRBD1 or TRBD2 (6 bases each). This CDR3 region has 13 residues. Germline V lookup: CDR1 GTSNPN, CDR2 SVGIG (reference sequence). Trimming stripped 1 base from V and 3 bases from J, with 10 bases between.

This chain links TRBV27 with TRBJ1-2; possibly TRBD1 for D (6 bases). In germline, CDR1 is MNHEY, CDR2 SMNVEV (reference sequence). The CDR3 totals 16 residues. V gave up 3 bases and J gave up 7 bases, with 21 bases separating them. CDR3 loop: CASSFRNRDPESGYTF. The CDR3 DNA follows: TGTGCCAGCAGTTTTAGGAACAGGGACCCAGAGAGTGGCTACACCTTC.

This chain joins TRBV5-4 and TRBJ1-2; D possibly corresponds to TRBD1 (5 bases). This CDR3 contains 13 residues. Germline loops: CDR1 SGHNT, CDR2 YYREEE (reference sequence). V was pared by 0 bases and J by 2 bases, with 5 bases between. CDR3 sequence reads: CASSLGQNYGYTF. CDR3 coding DNA: TGTGCCAGCAGCTTGGGACAGAACTATGGCTACACCTTC.

This chain uses TRBV18 with TRBJ2-7; no clear D. Trimming stripped 3 bases from V and 0 bases from J, with 9 bases between. The CDR3 extends over 14 amino acids. CDR1 and CDR2 (germline): KGHSH, LQKENI. In DNA form, the CDR3 reads TGTGCCAGCTCACCTTCGACCAACTCCTACGAGCAGTACTTC. It yields the protein CASSPSTNSYEQYF. The entire variable domain, with the rest obtained from reference TRBV18 and TRBJ2-7, is as follows: NAGVMQNPRHLVRRRGQEARLRCSPMKGHSHVYWYRQLPEEGLKFMVYLQKENIIDESGMPKERFSAEFPKEGPSILRIQQVVRGDSAAYFCASSPSTNSYEQYFGPGTRLTVT.

This rearrangement joins TRBV6-5 to TRBJ2-7; 9 bases align to TRBD2. CDR1 and CDR2 (germline): MNHEY, SVGAGI. The V segment lost 6 bases and the J segment 2 bases; nucleotides outside the gene matches: 5. The CDR3 length is 14 residues. The CDR3 DNA is TGTGCCAGCAGCCCGGGACTAGCTACCTACGAGCAGTACTTC. The encoded protein is CASSPGLATYEQYF.

V is TRBV28 and J is TRBJ2-5, with D unclear. Between the trimmed V and J ends, which lost 3 bases and 7 bases, there was a span of 12 bases. Germline CDR1 and CDR2: MDHEN and SYDVKM. The CDR3 spans 13 residues. The CDR3 DNA sequence: TGTGCCAGCAGTTTCCCGGGCGTAGGGACCCAGTACTTC. The encoded protein is CASSFPGVGTQYF. The full variable domain, in which reference TRBV28 and TRBJ2-5 provide the parts outside the CDR3, is DVKVTQSSRYLVKRTGEKVFLECVQDMDHENMFWYRQDPGLGLRLIYFSYDVKMKEKGDIPEGYSVSREKKERFSLILESASTNQTSMYLCASSFPGVGTQYFGPGTRLLVL.

This clone was found once. The chain employs TRBV19 and TRBJ2-5, with 11 bases lining up with TRBD2. CDR3 length equals 14 residues. J gave up 5 bases and V 5 bases, and 4 bases lay outside the gene matches. CDR1 LNHDA and CDR2 SQIVND come from the germline V gene (reference sequence). The CDR3 loop is CASSLAGGVETQYF. In DNA form, the CDR3 reads TGTGCCAGTAGTCTAGCGGGGGGCGTGGAGACCCAGTACTTC. Full variable domain (missing parts from reference TRBV19 and TRBJ2-5): DGGITQSPKYLFRKEGQNVTLSCEQNLNHDAMYWYRQDPGQGLRLIYYSQIVNDFQKGDIAEGYSVSREKKESFPLTVTSAQKNPTAFYLCASSLAGGVETQYFGPGTRLLVL.

This chain uses TRBV19 with TRBJ2-5; possible D gene TRBD1, 6 bases. The CDR3 contains 12 residues. Trimming removed 6 bases at V and 7 bases at J, with 12 bases between. Germline V gene lookup returns CDR1 LNHDA and CDR2 SQIVND (reference sequence). CDR3: CASSLIGGTQYF. For the CDR3, the DNA is TGTGCCAGTAGCCTCATAGGGGGGACCCAGTACTTC.

V usage is TRBV12-2 and J usage is TRBJ1-1. TRBV12-2 represents a pseudogene. The CDR3 length is 16 residues. The CDR3: CASRLAPGTSRTEAFF. Written as DNA, the CDR3 is TGTGCAAGTCGCTTAGCCCCCGGGACCTCGAGGACTGAAGCTTTCTTT.

The sample holds one count of this clone. The chain is built from TRBV27 and TRBJ1-2, with 7 bases lining up with TRBD1. Germline V lookup: CDR1 MNHEY, CDR2 SMNVEV (reference sequence). The CDR3 totals 14 residues. Trimming took 7 bases from V and 2 from J; bases not matched to a gene: 7. The DNA for the CDR3 is TGTGCCAGCACCAGCTTACAGGGGAACTATGGCTACACCTTC. Translation: CASTSLQGNYGYTF.

This clone has only one observation. The chain carries TRBV29-1 and TRBJ2-7; 8 positions agree with TRBD1. V was clipped by 7 bases and J by 2 bases; unmatched bases: 7. The CDR3 totals 13 residues. Germline assignment: CDR1 SQVTM and CDR2 ANQGSEA. CDR3 DNA sequence: TGCAGCGGTACCCGGACAGGGACCTACGAGCAGTACTTC. Translated, it gives CSGTRTGTYEQYF.

The V gene is TRBV28, the J gene TRBJ1-1; D possibly corresponds to TRBD1 (6 bases). CDR1 and CDR2 (germline): MDHEN, SYDVKM. CDR3 length: 15 residues. The V gene lost 6 bases and the J gene lost 3 bases, with 17 bases spanning the gap. CDR3 loop: CASRARGGGYTEAFF. The CDR3 DNA is TGTGCCAGCAGGGCTCGGGGGGGCGGTTACACTGAAGCTTTCTTT.

Turning to this clone: A junction end diverges from the germline sequence, so it may reflect a read error. The chain recombines TRBV30 with TRBJ1-4, with D possibly being TRBD1 (5 bases). Looked up from germline, CDR1 is GTSNPN and CDR2 is SVGIG (reference sequence). CDR3 length equals 15 residues. CDR3 DNA sequence: TGTGCCTGGAGTCCCCCGGGACTCCGCCGTGAAAAGCTGTTTTTT. Translating gives CAWSPPGLRREKLFF.

This rearrangement joins TRBV5-6 to TRBJ2-2; 7 nucleotides line up with TRBD1. This CDR3 spans 16 amino acids. V lost 4 bases to trimming and J lost 4 bases; unmatched junction nucleotides: 10. Germline V gene sequence: CDR1 SGHDT, CDR2 YYEEEE. CDR3 in DNA: TGTGCCAGCAGCCCTAGGACAGGCGGATCCACCGGGGAGCTGTTTTTT. The encoded protein is CASSPRTGGSTGELFF. Complete variable domain (other parts from reference TRBV5-6 and TRBJ2-2): DAGVTQSPTHLIKTRGQQVTLRCSPKSGHDTVSWYQQALGQGPQFIFQYYEEEERQRGNFPDRFSGHQFPNYSSELNVNALLLGDSALYLCASSPRTGGSTGELFFGEGSRLTVL.

The chain combines TRBV28 with TRBJ1-1; no definite D call. From germline, CDR1 is MDHEN and CDR2 SYDVKM. Trimming shortened V by 1 base and J by 5 bases, and 11 bases separated the two germline ends. This CDR3 comprises 14 residues. The CDR3: CASSLLGLGTEAFF. For the CDR3, the DNA is TGTGCCAGCAGTTTATTAGGGTTGGGAACTGAAGCTTTCTTT.